Below, one TCR beta chain is given with its context. TCRdb redid the calling of the reads with MiXCR, one entry per CDR3 protein. Of fewer than 400,000 distinct CDR3 sequences listed, about a sixth are singletons. These data belong to a study of T cell repertoires in cytomegalovirus infection. Study information: Public TCR beta signatures provided an indication of both CMV infection and a matching HLA type.

Germline trimming cut 6 bases from V and 2 bases from J; bases unmatched to any gene: 2. Germline V CDR1 and CDR2: WSHSY, SAAADI. This CDR3 has 15 amino acids. The source is a human donor in good health (CMV status not recorded). Some clones in this sample may be carry-over from other donors' samples. Sequences were obtained from PBMCs. This chain links TRBV10-2 with TRBJ2-2, with TRBD2 matching 11 bases. This chain's CDR3 is CASRTSGANTGELFF. In DNA, the CDR3 is TGCGCCAGCAGGACTAGCGGGGCAAACACCGGGGAGCTGTTTTTT.